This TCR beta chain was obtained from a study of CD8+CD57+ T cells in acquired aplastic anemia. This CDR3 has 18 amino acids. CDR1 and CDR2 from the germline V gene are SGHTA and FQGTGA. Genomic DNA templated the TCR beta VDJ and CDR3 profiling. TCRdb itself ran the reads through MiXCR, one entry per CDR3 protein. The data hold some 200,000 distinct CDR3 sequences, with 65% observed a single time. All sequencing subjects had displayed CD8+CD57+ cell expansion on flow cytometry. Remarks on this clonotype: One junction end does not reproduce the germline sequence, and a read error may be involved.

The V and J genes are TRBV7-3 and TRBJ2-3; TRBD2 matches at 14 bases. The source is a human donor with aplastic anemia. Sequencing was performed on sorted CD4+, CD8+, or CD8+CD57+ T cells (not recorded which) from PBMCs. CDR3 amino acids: CASSHLTSGGASTDTQYF. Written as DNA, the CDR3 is TGCGCCAGCAGCCACCTGACTAGCGGGGGGGCCTCGACAGATACGCAGTATTTT.